The 14 T cell receptor beta chains listed next were all sequenced from one sample in a study of T cell repertoires in cytomegalovirus infection. TCRdb reanalysed the reads using MiXCR and keeps one entry per CDR3 protein. The table includes roughly 800,000 distinct CDR3 sequences, 25% to 30% detected once. These TCRs are of unknown antigen specificity. The starting material was cultured CD8+ T cells from PBMCs, obtained from culture after CMV antigen stimulation. These receptors came from a human donor in good health (CMV status not recorded). Some clones in this sample may be carry-over from other donors' samples.

This clonotype was detected a few times. The V call is TRBV6-5, the J call TRBJ1-2, with TRBD1 as a possible D gene (5 bases). Trimming pared 0 bases from V and 8 bases from J, leaving 13 bases between. Germline CDR1 and CDR2: MNHEY and SVGAGI. This CDR3 spans 14 amino acids. DNA for the CDR3: TGTGCCAGCAGTTACTCGAATAGCGGGGGGGGCTACACCTTC. Its protein product is CASSYSNSGGGYTF.

The chain links TRBV20-1 to TRBJ1-1; 9 bases are a match to TRBD1. CDR1 is DFQATT, CDR2 SNEGSKA, per germline (reference sequence). The CDR3 is 16 amino acids. V was pared by 0 bases and J by 5 bases, with 10 bases of the junction left unmatched. CDR3: CSARDPSGQGFTEAFF. As DNA, the CDR3 is TGCAGTGCTAGAGACCCTTCGGGACAGGGTTTTACTGAAGCTTTCTTT.

The rearrangement uses TRBV28 and TRBJ2-2, with D tentatively TRBD1 (5 bases). The CDR3 is 17 residues long. The V gene lost 1 base and the J gene lost 1 base, with 13 bases spanning the gap. Germline lookup yields CDR1 MDHEN and CDR2 SYDVKM. CDR3 amino acids: CASSLYQGSMNTGELFF. The CDR3, as DNA: TGTGCCAGCAGTTTATATCAGGGAAGTATGAACACCGGGGAGCTGTTTTTT.

The rearrangement uses TRBV12-3 or TRBV12-4 and TRBJ2-5; 14 bases align to TRBD2. The CDR3 spans 17 residues. After removal of 7 bases from V and 5 bases from J, the junction contained 12 bases not matched to a gene. CDR3 sequence reads: CASTSGTSGGPRETQYF. CDR3 nucleotides: TGTGCCAGCACGAGCGGGACTAGCGGGGGCCCCAGGGAGACCCAGTACTTC.

The V gene is TRBV20-1, the J gene TRBJ1-5, with D tentatively TRBD1 (5 bases). The germline V gene has CDR1 DFQATT and CDR2 SNEGSKA (reference sequence). V was clipped by 7 bases and J by 0 bases, with 13 bases between them. The length of the CDR3 is 14 residues. The CDR3 spells CSVKRGYSNQPQHF. CDR3 sequence (DNA): TGCAGTGTTAAGCGGGGGTATAGCAATCAGCCCCAGCATTTT.

The chain combines TRBV7-8 with TRBJ2-5; a possible D gene is TRBD1 (6 bases). Germline-derived CDR1 and CDR2 are SGHVS and FQNEAQ. V lost 6 bases to trimming and J lost 6 bases, with 11 bases between them. This CDR3 contains 12 residues. This chain's CDR3 is CASRDRTKTQYF. CDR3 bases: TGTGCCAGCAGAGACAGGACGAAGACCCAGTACTTC.

This sequence joins TRBV6-4 and TRBJ1-1, with a tentative D call TRBD1 (5 bases). Germline V gene sequence: CDR1 MRHNA, CDR2 SNTAGT. V dropped 5 bases and J dropped 0 bases, with 13 bases sitting between them. The CDR3 has 15 residues. CDR3 sequence (DNA): TGTGCCAGCAGTCCAGAGGGGCGAATGAACACTGAAGCTTTCTTT. Its protein is CASSPEGRMNTEAFF.

V gene TRBV19 combines with J gene TRBJ2-1; 7 bases are a match to TRBD1. Germline CDR1 reads LNHDA; CDR2 reads SQIVND (reference sequence). The CDR3 extends over 16 amino acids. With 4 bases clipped from V and 12 bases from J, the junction kept 18 bases outside the gene matches. The CDR3 region is CASSTPTGAPESGQFF. CDR3 sequence (DNA): TGTGCCAGTAGTACCCCAACAGGGGCCCCCGAGTCAGGGCAGTTCTTC.

The V gene is TRBV6-5, the J gene TRBJ2-5, with TRBD1 as a possible D gene (6 bases). V was trimmed by 5 bases and J by 5 bases, leaving 12 bases between them. This CDR3 region has 13 residues. The germline V gene encodes CDR1 MNHEY and CDR2 SVGAGI. The CDR3 sequence: CASSPGVRETQYF. The CDR3 DNA reads as TGTGCCAGCAGTCCAGGGGTCCGGGAGACCCAGTACTTC.

This clonotype has just a few counts. The rearrangement links TRBV4-2 to TRBJ1-1; D unresolved. Germline values: CDR1 LGHNA, CDR2 YNFKEQ. V lost 1 base and J 4 bases, leaving 10 bases between the germline ends. CDR3 length: 14 amino acids. CDR3 amino acids: CASSQGVPATEAFF. The CDR3 nucleotides are TGTGCCAGCAGCCAAGGGGTCCCAGCCACTGAAGCTTTCTTT.

This clonotype has a count of ten or more. This chain links TRBV7-6 with TRBJ2-1, with 9 bases that match TRBD1. The CDR3 runs to 15 residues. The V and J ends lost 5 bases and 9 bases, in that order; junction bases with no gene match: 11. CDR1 is SGHVS, CDR2 FNYEAQ, per germline. The CDR3 region is CASSPTPGQGGEQFF. CDR3 coding DNA: TGTGCCAGCAGCCCTACTCCGGGACAGGGAGGTGAGCAGTTCTTC.

V is TRBV7-2 and J is TRBJ1-5; D gene unclear. V lost 5 bases and J 4 bases, leaving 21 bases between the germline ends. The CDR3 runs 17 residues. The germline V gene encodes CDR1 SGHTA and CDR2 FQGNSA. CDR3 DNA: TGTGCCAGCAGCGCCTCGGGCCTTGGCCCCCTAAATCAGCCCCAGCATTTT. Translating it yields CASSASGLGPLNQPQHF.

The sample holds a few counts of this clonotype. V is TRBV4-2 and J is TRBJ2-6; TRBD2 agrees at 8 bases. The CDR3 runs 20 residues. The trim removed 1 base at V and 0 bases at J, leaving 11 bases unmatched. Germline loops: CDR1 LGHNA, CDR2 YNFKEQ. Here the CDR3 DNA reads TGTGCCAGCAGCCAAGGTGTTGCGGGGGGTCCAAGCTCTGGGGCCAACGTCCTGACTTTC. Its translation is CASSQGVAGGPSSGANVLTF.

This clonotype has only a few counts. The chain joins TRBV6-2 or TRBV6-3 to TRBJ2-3, with TRBD2 matching over 7 bases. After removal of 2 bases from V and 2 bases from J, the junction contained 10 bases not matched to a gene. Germline V lookup: CDR1 MNHEY, CDR2 SVGEGT. The CDR3 is 17 residues long. As DNA, the CDR3 is TGTGCCAGCAGTTACGGGGGGGACGGAGGCTACACAGATACGCAGTATTTT. It translates to CASSYGGDGGYTDTQYF.